What follows describes a single T cell receptor beta chain. What it binds is unknown. CD45RO-negative CD8 cells positively selected for CCR7 made up the naive population, which excluded terminally differentiated effector memory CD45RA+ cells. The CDR3 loop spans 14 amino acids. The V gene lost 0 bases and the J gene lost 1 base, with 6 bases spanning the gap. Germline V lookup: CDR1 LGHNA, CDR2 YNFKEQ. This specimen belongs to a study of shared clonotypes between healthy human individuals. Whole-study results and caveats: What rarefaction showed was incomplete sorted-subset sequencing despite large depth. Clonotypes not shared had lower generation probabilities than those common to all four donors.

Some clones are missing from TCRdb's copy, which holds only in-frame ones; the method was immunoSEQ multiplex PCR. The sample records roughly 2.1 million clones, around 93% being singletons. The chain links TRBV4-2 to TRBJ1-1; tentative D call: TRBD1 (5 bases). The TCR was taken from a man younger than 35 in good health. Some clones in this sample may be carry-over from other donors' samples. Material for sequencing was naive CD8+ T cells from PBMCs. The CDR3 loop reads CASSQDGGNTEAFF. The CDR3 nucleotides are TGTGCCAGCAGCCAAGATGGGGGGAACACTGAAGCTTTCTTT.